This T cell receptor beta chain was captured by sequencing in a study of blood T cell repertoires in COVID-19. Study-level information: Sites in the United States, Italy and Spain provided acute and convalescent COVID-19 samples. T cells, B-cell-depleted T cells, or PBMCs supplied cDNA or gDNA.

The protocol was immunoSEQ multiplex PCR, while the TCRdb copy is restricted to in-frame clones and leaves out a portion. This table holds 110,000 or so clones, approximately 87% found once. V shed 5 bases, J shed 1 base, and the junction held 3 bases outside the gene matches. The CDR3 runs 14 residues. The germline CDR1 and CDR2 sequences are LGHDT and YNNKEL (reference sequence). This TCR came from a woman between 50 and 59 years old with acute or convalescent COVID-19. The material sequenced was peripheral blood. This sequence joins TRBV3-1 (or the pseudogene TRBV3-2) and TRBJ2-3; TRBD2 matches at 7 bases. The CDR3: CASSFSGRTDTQYF. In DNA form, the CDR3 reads TGTGCCAGCAGCTTTAGCGGGCGCACAGATACGCAGTATTTT.